Listed below are T cell receptor beta chains from one sample, sequenced in a study of T cell responses to AZD1222 COVID-19 vaccine. Some clones are missing from TCRdb's copy, which holds only in-frame ones; the method was immunoSEQ multiplex PCR. The sample contains 90,000 to 130,000 clones, roughly 90% of which appear only once. The specimen was peripheral blood, collected on day 0 of AZD1222 vaccination. The receptor source for this set is an adult in good health. Each CDR3 is given with its conserved first and last residue. A D gene is named only where the DNA matches it firmly. Clone size is shown for a subset of rows, as once, few, many or a class of expanded clone.

j_gene: TRBJ2-7; d_gene: TRBD2; abundance: NA; v_gene: TRBV11-3; CDR3aa: CASSFPQRGLEQYF; CDR3nt: TGTGCCAGCAGCTTCCCCCAGCGGGGGCTAGAGCAGTACTTC
j_gene: TRBJ2-3; d_gene: NA; abundance: NA; v_gene: TRBV29-1; CDR3aa: CSVDAGTSSTDTQYF; CDR3nt: TGCAGCGTTGATGCCGGGACCTCTAGCACAGATACGCAGTATTTT
j_gene: TRBJ1-4; d_gene: NA; abundance: NA; v_gene: TRBV3-1/TRBV3-2; CDR3aa: CASSQGGGVEKLFF; CDR3nt: TGTGCCAGCAGCCAAGGGGGAGGGGTCGAAAAACTGTTTTTT
j_gene: TRBJ1-5; d_gene: NA; abundance: few; v_gene: TRBV10-1; CDR3aa: CARLSREDSNQPQHF; CDR3nt: TGCGCCAGGTTGTCCCGGGAGGATAGCAATCAGCCCCAGCATTTT
j_gene: TRBJ1-4; d_gene: TRBD1; abundance: NA; v_gene: TRBV28; CDR3aa: CASHRQGFIEKLFF; CDR3nt: TGTGCCAGCCACCGACAGGGGTTTATTGAAAAACTGTTTTTT
j_gene: TRBJ2-1; d_gene: TRBD1; abundance: NA; v_gene: TRBV19; CDR3aa: CASSLDRGREQFF; CDR3nt: TGTGCCAGTAGCCTTGACAGGGGCCGTGAGCAGTTCTTC
j_gene: TRBJ1-2; d_gene: NA; abundance: NA; v_gene: TRBV7-9; CDR3aa: CASSLGRGYTF; CDR3nt: TGTGCCAGCAGCTTAGGTCGGGGCTACACCTTC
j_gene: TRBJ2-2; d_gene: TRBD1; abundance: NA; v_gene: TRBV11-3; CDR3aa: CASRQGSTGELFF; CDR3nt: TGTGCCAGCAGACAGGGGAGCACCGGGGAGCTGTTTTTT
j_gene: TRBJ2-6; d_gene: NA; abundance: NA; v_gene: TRBV2; CDR3aa: CASVYEPSGANVLTF; CDR3nt: TGTGCCAGCGTTTACGAACCCTCTGGGGCCAACGTCCTGACTTTC
j_gene: TRBJ1-6; d_gene: TRBD1; abundance: NA; v_gene: TRBV5-1; CDR3aa: CASSPGQGRSPLHF; CDR3nt: TGCGCCAGCAGCCCCGGACAGGGGCGATCACCCCTCCACTTT
j_gene: TRBJ2-2; d_gene: NA; abundance: once; v_gene: TRBV4-1; CDR3aa: CASSHNHAGPGTGELFF; CDR3nt: TGCGCCAGCAGCCATAACCATGCGGGTCCGGGCACCGGGGAGCTGTTTTTT
j_gene: TRBJ2-2; d_gene: NA; abundance: NA; v_gene: TRBV28; CDR3aa: CASSGADRRGTGELFF; CDR3nt: TGTGCCAGCAGTGGGGCGGACCGCCGAGGGACCGGGGAGCTGTTTTTT
j_gene: TRBJ1-2; d_gene: NA; abundance: NA; v_gene: TRBV2; CDR3aa: CASSAQGPSNYGYTF; CDR3nt: TGTGCCAGCAGTGCGCAGGGTCCTTCTAACTATGGCTACACCTTC
j_gene: TRBJ1-4; d_gene: NA; abundance: NA; v_gene: TRBV5-4; CDR3aa: CASSLGGHLTNEKLFF; CDR3nt: TGTGCCAGCAGCTTGGGGGGGCATTTGACTAATGAAAAACTGTTTTTT
j_gene: TRBJ2-5; d_gene: NA; abundance: once; v_gene: TRBV3-1/TRBV3-2; CDR3aa: CASGGIGETQYF; CDR3nt: TGTGCCAGCGGGGGGATCGGAGAGACCCAGTACTTC
j_gene: TRBJ2-3; d_gene: TRBD2; abundance: NA; v_gene: TRBV6-5; CDR3aa: CASRSGRSDTQYF; CDR3nt: TGTGCCAGCAGAAGCGGGAGGTCGGATACGCAGTATTTT
j_gene: TRBJ1-2; d_gene: TRBD1; abundance: NA; v_gene: TRBV10-3; CDR3aa: CAFKSTRDRDSGYTF; CDR3nt: TGTGCCTTCAAATCGACCCGGGACAGGGATTCTGGCTACACCTTC
j_gene: TRBJ2-2; d_gene: NA; abundance: NA; v_gene: TRBV28; CDR3aa: CASSRAGGRNWAGELFF; CDR3nt: TGTGCCAGCAGCCGGGCTGGGGGCCGGAACTGGGCCGGGGAGCTGTTTTTT
j_gene: TRBJ2-7; d_gene: TRBD2; abundance: once; v_gene: TRBV6-5; CDR3aa: CASSYSGTSGLYEQYF; CDR3nt: TGTGCCAGCAGTTACTCGGGGACTAGCGGCCTCTACGAGCAGTACTTC
j_gene: TRBJ1-1; d_gene: NA; abundance: NA; v_gene: TRBV28; CDR3aa: CASSPRRAGNTEAFF; CDR3nt: TGTGCCAGCAGTCCGAGGAGGGCCGGGAACACTGAAGCTTTCTTT
j_gene: TRBJ1-5; d_gene: NA; abundance: once; v_gene: TRBV19; CDR3aa: CASSTRRLADQPQHF; CDR3nt: TGTGCCAGTAGTACCCGCAGGTTAGCGGATCAGCCCCAGCATTTT
j_gene: TRBJ1-6; d_gene: NA; abundance: NA; v_gene: TRBV28; CDR3aa: CASSFRDQWGSPLHF; CDR3nt: TGTGCCAGCAGTTTCCGGGACCAGTGGGGTTCACCCCTCCACTTT
j_gene: TRBJ1-1; d_gene: NA; abundance: NA; v_gene: TRBV11-2; CDR3aa: CASSTRERTEAFF; CDR3nt: TGTGCCAGCAGCACCAGGGAGAGGACTGAAGCTTTCTTT
j_gene: TRBJ2-7; d_gene: NA; abundance: NA; v_gene: TRBV29-1; CDR3aa: CSVEASTYEQYF; CDR3nt: TGCAGCGTTGAGGCCTCAACCTACGAGCAGTACTTC
j_gene: TRBJ2-7; d_gene: NA; abundance: NA; v_gene: TRBV28; CDR3aa: CASSLSVTPGSYEQYF; CDR3nt: TGTGCCAGCAGTTTATCCGTGACACCTGGCTCCTACGAGCAGTACTTC
j_gene: TRBJ1-3; d_gene: NA; abundance: NA; v_gene: TRBV6-5; CDR3aa: CASSRNADSGNTIYF; CDR3nt: TGTGCCAGCTCGCGCAACGCCGACTCTGGAAACACCATATATTTT
j_gene: TRBJ1-1; d_gene: NA; abundance: NA; v_gene: TRBV12-3/TRBV12-4; CDR3aa: CASSFRAGAEAFF; CDR3nt: TGTGCCAGCAGTTTTAGGGCGGGGGCTGAAGCTTTCTTT
j_gene: TRBJ1-2; d_gene: NA; abundance: NA; v_gene: TRBV2; CDR3aa: CASRDRGGGYGYTF; CDR3nt: TGTGCCAGCAGAGACCGGGGGGGTGGCTATGGCTACACCTTC
j_gene: TRBJ1-5; d_gene: NA; abundance: NA; v_gene: TRBV7-8; CDR3aa: CASSLGGHYNQPQHF; CDR3nt: TGTGCCAGCAGCTTAGGGGGGCATTACAATCAGCCCCAGCATTTT
j_gene: TRBJ1-5; d_gene: NA; abundance: NA; v_gene: TRBV28; CDR3aa: CASSLLGQPQHF; CDR3nt: TGTGCCAGCAGTTTACTAGGTCAGCCCCAGCATTTT
j_gene: TRBJ1-3; d_gene: NA; abundance: once; v_gene: TRBV6-5; CDR3aa: CASRPEGISGNTIYF; CDR3nt: TGTGCCAGCAGACCCGAGGGGATCTCTGGAAACACCATATATTTT
j_gene: TRBJ1-3; d_gene: NA; abundance: NA; v_gene: TRBV19; CDR3aa: CASTQEGGNTIYF; CDR3nt: TGTGCCAGTACCCAAGAAGGGGGAAACACCATATATTTT
j_gene: TRBJ2-6; d_gene: NA; abundance: NA; v_gene: TRBV7-2; CDR3aa: CASSLDGSAGANVLTF; CDR3nt: TGTGCCAGCAGCTTAGATGGCAGTGCTGGGGCCAACGTCCTGACTTTC